The 32 T cell receptor beta chains in this list originate from one sample, sequenced in a study of blood T cell repertoires in COVID-19. Sequenced by immunoSEQ multiplex PCR; TCRdb stores in-frame clones only, minus some. Of about 26,000 clones listed, around 93% are singletons. Sequenced material: peripheral blood. The receptors were gathered from a human donor in a cohort sampled during active COVID-19.

This clone turned up a few times. V usage is TRBV28 and J usage is TRBJ1-5; perhaps TRBD1 as D (5 bases). This CDR3 has 12 residues. Trimming pared 6 bases from V and 4 bases from J, leaving 7 bases between. CDR1 and CDR2 from the germline V gene are MDHEN and SYDVKM. The CDR3 loop is CASSPGNQPQHF. CDR3 sequence (DNA): TGTGCCAGCAGCCCAGGGAATCAGCCCCAGCATTTT.

A remark on this clone: The sample holds other DNA sequences that translate to the same CDR3. The chain links TRBV6-5 to TRBJ1-5; the D gene is possibly TRBD1 (6 bases). Germline values: CDR1 MNHEY, CDR2 SVGAGI. Trimming removed 0 bases at V and 7 bases at J, with 13 bases between. This CDR3 is 15 amino acids long. The CDR3: CASSYSQGLGQPQHF. The CDR3 nucleotides read TGTGCCAGCAGTTACTCCCAGGGGCTCGGCCAGCCCCAGCATTTT.

The V gene is TRBV11-2, the J gene TRBJ1-1; possible D gene TRBD1, 6 bases. The V end was cut by 5 bases, the J end by 6 bases, with 19 bases between. Germline V gene data show CDR1 as SGHAT and CDR2 as FQNNGV. The CDR3 covers 15 residues. Written as DNA, the CDR3 is TGTGCCAGCAGCCCGACGGGGGGCCGGGACGCTGAAGCTTTCTTT. Amino acid sequence: CASSPTGGRDAEAFF.

This clone was found a few times. The chain is built from TRBV6-1 and TRBJ1-6; no reliable D call. Per the germline V gene, CDR1 is MNHNS and CDR2 is SASEGT. Trimming stripped 4 bases from V and 5 bases from J, with 15 bases between. The CDR3 covers 16 residues. CDR3 coding DNA: TGTGCCAGCAGTGCCCAGGCGCAACTCCATAATTCACCCCTCCACTTT. Amino acid sequence: CASSAQAQLHNSPLHF.

This clone showed up just once. This chain joins TRBV7-3 and TRBJ2-5; 10 bases fit TRBD2. CDR3 length equals 18 residues. CDR1 SGHTA and CDR2 FQGTGA come from the germline V gene. J was trimmed by 0 bases and V by 1 base; bases with no gene match: 8. The CDR3 sequence: CASSLSPSGGPYQETQYF. DNA for the CDR3: TGTGCCAGCAGCTTAAGTCCTAGCGGGGGTCCGTACCAAGAGACCCAGTACTTC.

The sample holds a few counts of this clone. V gene TRBV12-3 or TRBV12-4 combines with J gene TRBJ1-3; D not resolved. The CDR3 totals 12 residues. Trimming left V 5 bases short and J 2 bases short, with 4 bases between. Here the CDR3 DNA reads TGTGCCAGCAGTATTACTGGAAACACCATATATTTT. This sequence encodes CASSITGNTIYF.

This clone has only one observation. This rearrangement joins TRBV28 to TRBJ2-2; the D gene is possibly TRBD1 (6 bases). The CDR3 is made up of 15 amino acids. V lost 2 bases to trimming and J lost 4 bases, with 11 bases between them. CDR1 is MDHEN, CDR2 SYDVKM, per germline. CDR3 DNA: TGTGCCAGCAGTTTAGCAGGGGTTGGCACCGGGGAGCTGTTTTTT. Protein sequence: CASSLAGVGTGELFF.

The chain carries TRBV13 and TRBJ2-2; 7 positions match TRBD1. From germline, CDR1 is PRHDT and CDR2 FYEKMQ (reference sequence). V dropped 1 base and J dropped 1; count of bases not matched to a gene: 15. The CDR3 loop spans 20 amino acids. The CDR3 DNA sequence: TGTGCCAGCAGCTTAGTCGACAGGGAAGTGGCCCTTCAGAACACCGGGGAGCTGTTTTTT. Amino acid sequence: CASSLVDREVALQNTGELFF. The full variable domain, completed using reference TRBV13 and TRBJ2-2, is AAGVIQSPRHLIKEKRETATLKCYPIPRHDTVYWYQQGPGQDPQFLISFYEKMQSDKGSIPDRFSAQQFSDYHSELNMSSLELGDSALYFCASSLVDREVALQNTGELFFGEGSRLTVL.

The CDR3 sequence: CAISDLNIQYF. Here the CDR3 DNA reads TGTGCCATCAGTGACCTAAACATTCAGTACTTC. This chain connects TRBV10-3 to TRBJ2-4; D remains unclear. The V and J ends lost 3 bases and 6 bases respectively, with 3 bases between them. The CDR3 consists of 11 residues. Germline V gene sequence: CDR1 ENHRY, CDR2 SYGVKD.

The chain is built from TRBV5-1 and TRBJ1-5; no firm D call. CDR1 and CDR2 (germline): SGHRS, YFSETQ. The CDR3 consists of 15 residues. V was clipped by 1 base and J by 0 bases, with 8 bases between them. The CDR3: CASSLNPSSNQPQHF. CDR3 nucleotides: TGCGCCAGCAGCTTGAATCCTTCTAGCAATCAGCCCCAGCATTTT. The whole variable domain, filled in from reference TRBV5-1 and TRBJ1-5, reads KAGVTQTPRYLIKTRGQQVTLSCSPISGHRSVSWYQQTPGQGLQFLFEYFSETQRNKGNFPGRFSGRQFSNSRSEMNVSTLELGDSALYLCASSLNPSSNQPQHFGDGTRLSIL.

V and J are TRBV4-3 and TRBJ2-7, with 11 bases that match TRBD2. This CDR3 spans 16 amino acids. The trim removed 1 base at V and 7 bases at J, leaving 9 bases unmatched. Germline V gives CDR1 LGHNA, CDR2 YSLEER. The CDR3 DNA follows: TGCGCCAGCAGCCAAGGGCTTAGCGGGGGGGCCGGGGAGCAGTACTTC. Its protein product is CASSQGLSGGAGEQYF.

V usage is TRBV6-2 or TRBV6-3 and J usage is TRBJ1-5; 7 bases are a match to TRBD1. Trimming removed 2 bases from V and 2 bases from J; junction bases left unmatched: 0. Germline CDR1 is MNHEY and CDR2 is SVGEGT. The CDR3 is 14 residues long. CDR3 sequence: CASSYTGGNQPQHF. The DNA for the CDR3 is TGTGCCAGCAGTTACACAGGGGGCAATCAGCCCCAGCATTTT.

The J gene is TRBJ1-4, the V gene TRBV3-1 (or the pseudogene TRBV3-2); D is perhaps TRBD1 (5 bases). Per germline, CDR1 LGHDT and CDR2 YNNKEL (reference sequence). The CDR3 sequence is 12 residues long. V was clipped by 3 bases and J by 8 bases, with 7 bases between them. Here the CDR3 reads CASSHRQEKLFF. CDR3 in DNA: TGTGCCAGCAGCCACCGACAGGAAAAACTGTTTTTT.

As for this clone: The germline gene is not matched at one end of the junction; a read error may be the cause. This chain connects TRBV28 to TRBJ1-5; unclear D gene. The CDR3 runs 13 residues. Germline V lookup: CDR1 MDHEN, CDR2 SYDVKM. CDR3 protein: CATSDGLNQPQHF. Written as DNA, the CDR3 is TGTGCCACCAGTGATGGACTCAATCAGCCCCAGCATTTT.

The J gene is TRBJ2-1, the V gene TRBV5-1, with TRBD2 matching 14 bases. J lost 8 bases, V lost 4 bases, and 8 bases had no gene match. The CDR3 extends over 16 amino acids. Germline values: CDR1 SGHRS, CDR2 YFSETQ. The CDR3 bases are TGCGCCAGCAGCCCAGGGACTAGCGGGAGCACACATGAGCAGTTCTTC. Encoded protein: CASSPGTSGSTHEQFF.

CDR3 nucleotide sequence: TGTGCCACCAGTGATAGGGCCTCGCGGGATGAGCAGTTCTTC. Translation gives CATSDRASRDEQFF. V and J are TRBV24-1 and TRBJ2-1; possibly TRBD2 for D (5 bases). V was clipped by 3 bases and J by 8 bases, with 13 bases between them. Germline V gives CDR1 KGHDR, CDR2 SFDVKD. The CDR3 is made up of 14 amino acids.

The chain is built from TRBV6-5 and TRBJ2-4; TRBD1 aligns across 7 bases. Germline CDR1 reads MNHEY; CDR2 reads SVGAGI. The trim removed 5 bases at V and 8 bases at J, leaving 3 bases unmatched. The CDR3 is made up of 12 amino acids. The CDR3 region is CASSKQGYIQYF. The CDR3, as DNA: TGTGCCAGCAGTAAACAGGGGTACATTCAGTACTTC.

The chain is built from TRBV5-8 and TRBJ2-7, with D possibly TRBD2 on 6 matching bases. Germline values: CDR1 SGHTS, CDR2 YDEGEE. This CDR3 region has 14 residues. Trimming took off 4 bases at V and 3 bases at J, with 14 bases between the two ends. The CDR3 loop reads CASSRYLTSYEQYF. The CDR3 region has the DNA TGTGCCAGCAGCCGATATTTGACTAGCTACGAGCAGTACTTC.

The J gene is TRBJ2-1, the V gene TRBV7-9, with 7 bases lining up with TRBD1. Trimming removed 5 bases from V and 7 bases from J; junction bases left unmatched: 8. The germline CDR1 and CDR2 sequences are SEHNR and FQNEAQ (reference sequence). The CDR3 has 14 amino acids. The CDR3 loop is CASSPTGDPNEQFF. The CDR3 DNA follows: TGTGCCAGCAGCCCCACAGGGGATCCTAATGAGCAGTTCTTC. The full variable domain, in which reference TRBV7-9 and TRBJ2-1 provide the parts outside the CDR3, is DTGVSQNPRHKITKRGQNVTFRCDPISEHNRLYWYRQTLGQGPEFLTYFQNEAQLEKSRLLSDRFSAERPKGSFSTLEIQRTEQGDSAMYLCASSPTGDPNEQFFGPGTRLTVL.

This clone occurred a few times. The rearrangement uses TRBV12-5 and TRBJ1-6; D not resolved. Germline CDR1 and CDR2: LGHNT and FRNRAP. Trimming pared 0 bases from V and 0 bases from J, leaving 9 bases between. This CDR3 has 17 amino acids. In DNA, the CDR3 is TGTGCTAGTGGTTTGGTACGTAGGAGCTCCTATAATTCACCCCTCCACTTT. Its protein is CASGLVRRSSYNSPLHF.

The chain recombines TRBV6-6 with TRBJ1-5, with 7 bases lining up with TRBD1. J lost 4 bases, V lost 5 bases, and 5 bases had no gene match. CDR1 MNHNY and CDR2 SVGAGI come from the germline V gene (reference sequence). The length of the CDR3 is 14 residues. The CDR3 DNA follows: TGTGCCAGCAGTCCACCGACAGGGAATCAGCCCCAGCATTTT. This translates into CASSPPTGNQPQHF.

The chain has TRBV4-1 and TRBJ2-7, with D perhaps TRBD1 (5 bases). The CDR3 runs 16 residues. V lost 2 bases, J lost 2 bases, and 16 bases lay in between. CDR1 is MGHRA, CDR2 YSYEKL, per germline. The CDR3 DNA reads as TGCGCCAGCAGCCAAAGTGGCAGGGAAGGTGCCTACGAGCAGTACTTC. Encoded protein: CASSQSGREGAYEQYF.

V usage is TRBV24-1 and J usage is TRBJ1-2, with no clear D. There are 13 residues in the CDR3. Trimming left V 4 bases short and J 7 bases short, with 12 bases between. Germline CDR1 reads KGHDR; CDR2 reads SFDVKD. The CDR3 DNA is TGTGCCACCAGTGAGCCTAGCCGGGGTGGCTACACCTTC. It encodes CATSEPSRGGYTF.

The rearrangement joins TRBV28 to TRBJ2-7; no clear D. Germline-derived CDR1 and CDR2 are MDHEN and SYDVKM. The ends were cut back, 1 base at V and 6 bases at J, with 7 bases in the middle. This CDR3 spans 12 amino acids. The CDR3 region is CASSLLSSEQYF. The CDR3 DNA reads TGTGCCAGCAGTTTATTATCGTCCGAGCAGTACTTC.

This chain uses TRBV5-1 with TRBJ1-4; no definite D call. Germline V gene data show CDR1 as SGHRS and CDR2 as YFSETQ. V was pared by 6 bases and J by 8 bases, with 23 bases between. The CDR3 has 16 residues. The CDR3 is CASTIGGLTTQEKLFF. The CDR3 DNA sequence: TGCGCCAGCACCATTGGTGGTCTCACAACACAAGAAAAACTGTTTTTT.

The chain is built from TRBV7-9 and TRBJ2-5; no reliable D call. With 0 bases removed from V and 2 bases from J, the gap between germline ends came to 10 bases. The CDR3 sequence is 15 residues long. From germline, CDR1 is SEHNR and CDR2 FQNEAQ (reference sequence). The CDR3 region has the DNA TGTGCCAGCAGCTTAGCCAGGATTGATCAAGAGACCCAGTACTTC. Protein: CASSLARIDQETQYF.

The chain has TRBV19 and TRBJ1-4; 7 nucleotides line up with TRBD1. V was clipped by 7 bases and J by 7 bases; unmatched bases: 12. CDR1 is LNHDA, CDR2 SQIVND, per germline (reference sequence). This CDR3 is 15 amino acids long. This CDR3 is CASTTMTGSGEKLFF. The DNA for the CDR3 is TGTGCCAGTACAACAATGACAGGGAGCGGTGAAAAACTGTTTTTT. The full variable domain, rest sourced from reference TRBV19 and TRBJ1-4, is DGGITQSPKYLFRKEGQNVTLSCEQNLNHDAMYWYRQDPGQGLRLIYYSQIVNDFQKGDIAEGYSVSREKKESFPLTVTSAQKNPTAFYLCASTTMTGSGEKLFFGSGTQLSVL.

In its sample, this clone ranks as medium-sized. This chain links TRBV13 with TRBJ1-1; D is possibly TRBD1 (6 bases). V was trimmed by 4 bases and J by 3 bases, leaving 12 bases between them. The CDR3 is 14 residues long. Germline V gene sequence: CDR1 PRHDT, CDR2 FYEKMQ (reference sequence). CDR3 bases: TGTGCCAGCAGCTCCCAGGGGATAGACACTGAAGCTTTCTTT. Its translation is CASSSQGIDTEAFF. Together with reference TRBV13 and TRBJ1-1, the CDR3 gives the full variable domain: AAGVIQSPRHLIKEKRETATLKCYPIPRHDTVYWYQQGPGQDPQFLISFYEKMQSDKGSIPDRFSAQQFSDYHSELNMSSLELGDSALYFCASSSQGIDTEAFFGQGTRLTVV.

The V gene is TRBV27, the J gene TRBJ1-5, with D perhaps TRBD1 (5 bases). CDR3 length equals 17 residues. V was cut by 2 bases and J by 0 bases, with 14 bases left in between. The germline CDR1 and CDR2 sequences are MNHEY and SMNVEV (reference sequence). CDR3 protein: CASSLAGSMYSNQPQHF. The CDR3 bases are TGTGCCAGCAGTTTAGCAGGGTCAATGTATAGCAATCAGCCCCAGCATTTT.

The V gene is TRBV11-2, the J gene TRBJ2-3; D gene uncertain. Trimming took 7 bases from V and 7 from J, leaving 18 bases between them. This CDR3 is built from 14 residues. Germline V gives CDR1 SGHAT, CDR2 FQNNGV. The CDR3 DNA is TGTGCCAGCATTCCCCAACGGGTTTCAAATACGCAGTATTTT. It translates to CASIPQRVSNTQYF.

This clone was counted a single time. V is TRBV6-4 and J is TRBJ2-2; D remains ambiguous. Trimming shortened V by 6 bases and J by 1 base, and 15 bases separated the two germline ends. This CDR3 has 16 amino acids. Looked up from germline, CDR1 is MRHNA and CDR2 is SNTAGT. CDR3 region: CASSPGGGLNTGELFF. CDR3 coding DNA: TGTGCCAGCAGCCCCGGCGGTGGCCTGAACACCGGGGAGCTGTTTTTT.

The rearrangement joins TRBV7-9 to TRBJ2-4; 7 bases line up with TRBD2. Unmatched junction bases numbered 16, after V lost 8 bases and J lost 0 bases. The germline CDR1 and CDR2 sequences are SEHNR and FQNEAQ (reference sequence). There are 18 residues in the CDR3. The CDR3 sequence is CASAPGPSGDLAKNIQYF. The DNA for the CDR3 is TGTGCCAGCGCCCCGGGGCCTAGCGGAGACCTAGCCAAAAACATTCAGTACTTC.